These 16 T cell receptor beta chains were all obtained from the same sample, sequenced in a study of PD-1 blockade in classical Hodgkin lymphoma. The time point here: cycle 4 day 1 (C4D1), after less than seven weeks of nivolumab. Each of the patients experienced relapse following autologous stem cell transplantation, and their brentuximab vedotin exposure differed. TCRdb keeps only in-frame clones here, not all; method: immunoSEQ multiplex PCR. The table lists over 70,000 clones, just over 90% of them singletons. The sample consisted of peripheral blood mononuclear cells (PBMCs), taken before the fourth cycle of nivolumab. Receptor source: a human donor with classical Hodgkin lymphoma.

V gene TRBV5-1 combines with J gene TRBJ1-1, with 10 bases aligning to TRBD1. The CDR3 has 15 residues. With 4 bases clipped from V and 4 bases from J, the junction kept 7 bases outside the gene matches. Germline CDR1 and CDR2: SGHRS and YFSETQ. The CDR3 loop is CASSGATGGLTEAFF. The CDR3 coding sequence is TGCGCCAGCAGCGGCGCGACAGGGGGCCTCACTGAAGCTTTCTTT.

The rearrangement joins TRBV27 to TRBJ1-2, with 8 bases aligning to TRBD1. Trimming removed 6 bases from V and 7 bases from J; junction bases left unmatched: 7. There are 13 residues in the CDR3. Germline CDR1 is MNHEY and CDR2 is SMNVEV (reference sequence). The CDR3 loop is CASSPQGARGYTF. CDR3 bases: TGTGCCAGCAGCCCTCAGGGGGCGCGTGGCTACACCTTC.

The chain uses TRBV9 and TRBJ2-3; 9 bases align to TRBD1. CDR1 and CDR2 (germline): SGDLS, YYNGEE. With 4 bases clipped from V and 3 bases from J, the junction kept 12 bases outside the gene matches. This CDR3 is 17 amino acids long. Here the CDR3 reads CASSPQGAQGLTDTQYF. As DNA, the CDR3 is TGTGCCAGCAGCCCACAGGGGGCGCAGGGTTTGACAGATACGCAGTATTTT.

The rearrangement uses TRBV7-8 and TRBJ1-6, with a weak D call TRBD1 (5 bases). CDR3 length: 16 residues. From germline, CDR1 is SGHVS and CDR2 FQNEAQ. V dropped 5 bases and J dropped 8 bases, with 19 bases sitting between them. This chain's CDR3 is CASSGVVKGLYSPLHF. In DNA form, the CDR3 reads TGTGCCAGCAGCGGGGTAGTAAAGGGGCTTTATTCACCCCTCCACTTT. Full variable domain (rest looked up from reference TRBV7-8 and TRBJ1-6): GAGVSQSPRYKVAKRGQDVALRCDPISGHVSLFWYQQALGQGPEFLTYFQNEAQLDKSGLPSDRFFAERPEGSVSTLKIQRTQQEDSAVYLCASSGVVKGLYSPLHFGNGTRLTVT.

The chain joins TRBV7-2 to TRBJ2-1; TRBD2 matches at 8 bases. Per the germline V gene, CDR1 is SGHTA and CDR2 is FQGNSA. J lost 1 base, V lost 0 bases, and 5 bases had no gene match. This CDR3 contains 17 residues. CDR3 in DNA: TGTGCCAGCAGCTTAGCTCCTGCGGGGGGATCCTACAATGAGCAGTTCTTC. Its protein is CASSLAPAGGSYNEQFF.

The V call is TRBV5-6, the J call TRBJ1-1; perhaps TRBD1 as D (6 bases). The germline V gene has CDR1 SGHDT and CDR2 YYEEEE. V was trimmed by 7 bases and J by 2 bases, leaving 12 bases between them. CDR3 length: 13 residues. CDR3 sequence: CASQLQGNTEAFF. Here the CDR3 DNA reads TGTGCCAGCCAACTACAGGGAAACACTGAAGCTTTCTTT.

This chain links TRBV29-1 with TRBJ2-1, with 15 positions matching TRBD2. Germline V lookup: CDR1 SQVTM, CDR2 ANQGSEA. The CDR3 length is 16 residues. V gave up 4 bases and J gave up 8 bases; unmatched junction bases: 9. The CDR3 sequence: CSVVSRTSGGVDEQFF. For the CDR3, the DNA is TGCAGCGTTGTTTCCAGGACTAGCGGGGGGGTCGATGAGCAGTTCTTC.

This clone was detected a few times. The rearrangement uses TRBV7-9 and TRBJ1-1; perhaps TRBD1 as D (5 bases). Germline V gene data show CDR1 as SEHNR and CDR2 as FQNEAQ (reference sequence). With 5 bases removed from V and 1 base from J, the gap between germline ends came to 11 bases. The CDR3 covers 14 residues. CDR3 DNA: TGTGCCAGCAGCCAACGGGACTGGAACACTGAAGCTTTCTTT. As protein: CASSQRDWNTEAFF.

This chain uses TRBV19 with TRBJ1-5, with no clear D. This CDR3 spans 14 amino acids. CDR1 and CDR2 (germline): LNHDA, SQIVND (reference sequence). Trimming pared 3 bases from V and 0 bases from J, leaving 6 bases between. CDR3 nucleotides: TGTGCCAGTAGTATGCCAGATAGCAATCAGCCCCAGCATTTT. It specifies CASSMPDSNQPQHF.

This chain joins TRBV7-8 and TRBJ2-3; D perhaps matches TRBD1 (6 bases). V dropped 8 bases and J dropped 2 bases, with 29 bases sitting between them. The germline CDR1 and CDR2 sequences are SGHVS and FQNEAQ. The CDR3 covers 19 residues. In nucleotides, the CDR3 is TGTGCCAGCCCAGCTTCCGCAACAGGGATGGGGTGGTCCACAGATACGCAGTATTTT. Translating gives CASPASATGMGWSTDTQYF.

The CDR3 region has the DNA TGTGCCAGCAAGGAGAGACACCTGAATCAGCCCCAGCATTTT. Encoded protein: CASKERHLNQPQHF. The V call is TRBV2, the J call TRBJ1-5; D remains ambiguous. The CDR3 runs 14 residues. The germline V and J ends were trimmed by 7 bases and 4 bases, with 14 bases remaining between them. Germline CDR1 reads SNHLY; CDR2 reads FYNNEI.

The V call is TRBV4-2, the J call TRBJ2-7, with D perhaps matching TRBD1 (6 bases). Trimming left V 3 bases short and J 0 bases short, with 18 bases between. Germline V CDR1 and CDR2: LGHNA, YNFKEQ. The CDR3 is made up of 17 amino acids. The DNA of the CDR3 is TGTGCCAGCAGCCAGCCACAGGGTGCCCCGAGCTCCTACGAGCAGTACTTC. As protein: CASSQPQGAPSSYEQYF.

This chain joins TRBV11-2 and TRBJ2-5; 8 bases are shared with TRBD1. Trimming cost V 5 bases and J 3 bases; bases outside gene matches: 11. This CDR3 contains 16 residues. The germline V gene has CDR1 SGHAT and CDR2 FQNNGV. The chain's CDR3 is CASSRTGGSGEETQYF. The CDR3 bases are TGTGCCAGCAGCCGTACAGGGGGATCGGGCGAAGAGACCCAGTACTTC.

The chain recombines TRBV9 with TRBJ2-7; 8 nucleotides match TRBD2. The J segment lost 2 bases and the V segment lost 0 bases, leaving 4 bases of the junction unmatched. From germline, CDR1 is SGDLS and CDR2 YYNGEE. The CDR3 contains 15 residues. The CDR3 is CASSVGTGGAYEQYF. The CDR3 DNA reads as TGTGCCAGCAGCGTAGGTACCGGGGGGGCCTACGAGCAGTACTTC.

The chain employs TRBV9 and TRBJ2-3; D call uncertain. This CDR3 is built from 12 residues. CDR1 and CDR2 (germline): SGDLS, YYNGEE. V dropped 3 bases and J dropped 2 bases, with 4 bases sitting between them. CDR3 loop: CASSGTTDTQYF. The DNA of the CDR3 is TGTGCCAGCAGCGGGACCACAGATACGCAGTATTTT.

CDR3 DNA: TGTGCCATCAGTGGTCCCGGGACATCTTACAATGAGCAGTTCTTC. The encoded protein is CAISGPGTSYNEQFF. The rearrangement uses TRBV10-3 and TRBJ2-1, with D possibly TRBD1 on 6 matching bases. CDR1 and CDR2 (germline): ENHRY, SYGVKD. The length of the CDR3 is 15 residues. V was shortened by 4 bases and J by 4 bases, with 14 bases between the two germline ends.